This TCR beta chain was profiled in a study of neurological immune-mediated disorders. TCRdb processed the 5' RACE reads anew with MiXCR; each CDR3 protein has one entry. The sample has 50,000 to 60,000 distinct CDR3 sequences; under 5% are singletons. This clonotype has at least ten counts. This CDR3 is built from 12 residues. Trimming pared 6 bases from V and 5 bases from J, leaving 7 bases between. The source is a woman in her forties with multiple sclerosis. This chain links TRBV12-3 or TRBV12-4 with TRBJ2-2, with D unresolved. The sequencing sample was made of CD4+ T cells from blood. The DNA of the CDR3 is TGTGCCAGCAGCCCAAATACCGGGGAGCTGTTTTTT. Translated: CASSPNTGELFF.